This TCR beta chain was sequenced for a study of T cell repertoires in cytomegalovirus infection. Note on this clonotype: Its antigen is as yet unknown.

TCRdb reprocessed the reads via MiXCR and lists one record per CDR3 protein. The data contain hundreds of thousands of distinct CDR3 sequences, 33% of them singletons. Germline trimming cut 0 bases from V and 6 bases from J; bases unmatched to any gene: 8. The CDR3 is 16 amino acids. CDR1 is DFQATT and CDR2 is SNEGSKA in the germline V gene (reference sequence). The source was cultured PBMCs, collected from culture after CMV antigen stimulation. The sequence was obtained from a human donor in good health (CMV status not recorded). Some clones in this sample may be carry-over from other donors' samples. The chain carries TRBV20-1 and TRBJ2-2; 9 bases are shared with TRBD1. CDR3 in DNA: TGCAGTGCTAGAGAGACAGGGACAGGGACGGCCGGGGAGCTGTTTTTT. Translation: CSARETGTGTAGELFF.